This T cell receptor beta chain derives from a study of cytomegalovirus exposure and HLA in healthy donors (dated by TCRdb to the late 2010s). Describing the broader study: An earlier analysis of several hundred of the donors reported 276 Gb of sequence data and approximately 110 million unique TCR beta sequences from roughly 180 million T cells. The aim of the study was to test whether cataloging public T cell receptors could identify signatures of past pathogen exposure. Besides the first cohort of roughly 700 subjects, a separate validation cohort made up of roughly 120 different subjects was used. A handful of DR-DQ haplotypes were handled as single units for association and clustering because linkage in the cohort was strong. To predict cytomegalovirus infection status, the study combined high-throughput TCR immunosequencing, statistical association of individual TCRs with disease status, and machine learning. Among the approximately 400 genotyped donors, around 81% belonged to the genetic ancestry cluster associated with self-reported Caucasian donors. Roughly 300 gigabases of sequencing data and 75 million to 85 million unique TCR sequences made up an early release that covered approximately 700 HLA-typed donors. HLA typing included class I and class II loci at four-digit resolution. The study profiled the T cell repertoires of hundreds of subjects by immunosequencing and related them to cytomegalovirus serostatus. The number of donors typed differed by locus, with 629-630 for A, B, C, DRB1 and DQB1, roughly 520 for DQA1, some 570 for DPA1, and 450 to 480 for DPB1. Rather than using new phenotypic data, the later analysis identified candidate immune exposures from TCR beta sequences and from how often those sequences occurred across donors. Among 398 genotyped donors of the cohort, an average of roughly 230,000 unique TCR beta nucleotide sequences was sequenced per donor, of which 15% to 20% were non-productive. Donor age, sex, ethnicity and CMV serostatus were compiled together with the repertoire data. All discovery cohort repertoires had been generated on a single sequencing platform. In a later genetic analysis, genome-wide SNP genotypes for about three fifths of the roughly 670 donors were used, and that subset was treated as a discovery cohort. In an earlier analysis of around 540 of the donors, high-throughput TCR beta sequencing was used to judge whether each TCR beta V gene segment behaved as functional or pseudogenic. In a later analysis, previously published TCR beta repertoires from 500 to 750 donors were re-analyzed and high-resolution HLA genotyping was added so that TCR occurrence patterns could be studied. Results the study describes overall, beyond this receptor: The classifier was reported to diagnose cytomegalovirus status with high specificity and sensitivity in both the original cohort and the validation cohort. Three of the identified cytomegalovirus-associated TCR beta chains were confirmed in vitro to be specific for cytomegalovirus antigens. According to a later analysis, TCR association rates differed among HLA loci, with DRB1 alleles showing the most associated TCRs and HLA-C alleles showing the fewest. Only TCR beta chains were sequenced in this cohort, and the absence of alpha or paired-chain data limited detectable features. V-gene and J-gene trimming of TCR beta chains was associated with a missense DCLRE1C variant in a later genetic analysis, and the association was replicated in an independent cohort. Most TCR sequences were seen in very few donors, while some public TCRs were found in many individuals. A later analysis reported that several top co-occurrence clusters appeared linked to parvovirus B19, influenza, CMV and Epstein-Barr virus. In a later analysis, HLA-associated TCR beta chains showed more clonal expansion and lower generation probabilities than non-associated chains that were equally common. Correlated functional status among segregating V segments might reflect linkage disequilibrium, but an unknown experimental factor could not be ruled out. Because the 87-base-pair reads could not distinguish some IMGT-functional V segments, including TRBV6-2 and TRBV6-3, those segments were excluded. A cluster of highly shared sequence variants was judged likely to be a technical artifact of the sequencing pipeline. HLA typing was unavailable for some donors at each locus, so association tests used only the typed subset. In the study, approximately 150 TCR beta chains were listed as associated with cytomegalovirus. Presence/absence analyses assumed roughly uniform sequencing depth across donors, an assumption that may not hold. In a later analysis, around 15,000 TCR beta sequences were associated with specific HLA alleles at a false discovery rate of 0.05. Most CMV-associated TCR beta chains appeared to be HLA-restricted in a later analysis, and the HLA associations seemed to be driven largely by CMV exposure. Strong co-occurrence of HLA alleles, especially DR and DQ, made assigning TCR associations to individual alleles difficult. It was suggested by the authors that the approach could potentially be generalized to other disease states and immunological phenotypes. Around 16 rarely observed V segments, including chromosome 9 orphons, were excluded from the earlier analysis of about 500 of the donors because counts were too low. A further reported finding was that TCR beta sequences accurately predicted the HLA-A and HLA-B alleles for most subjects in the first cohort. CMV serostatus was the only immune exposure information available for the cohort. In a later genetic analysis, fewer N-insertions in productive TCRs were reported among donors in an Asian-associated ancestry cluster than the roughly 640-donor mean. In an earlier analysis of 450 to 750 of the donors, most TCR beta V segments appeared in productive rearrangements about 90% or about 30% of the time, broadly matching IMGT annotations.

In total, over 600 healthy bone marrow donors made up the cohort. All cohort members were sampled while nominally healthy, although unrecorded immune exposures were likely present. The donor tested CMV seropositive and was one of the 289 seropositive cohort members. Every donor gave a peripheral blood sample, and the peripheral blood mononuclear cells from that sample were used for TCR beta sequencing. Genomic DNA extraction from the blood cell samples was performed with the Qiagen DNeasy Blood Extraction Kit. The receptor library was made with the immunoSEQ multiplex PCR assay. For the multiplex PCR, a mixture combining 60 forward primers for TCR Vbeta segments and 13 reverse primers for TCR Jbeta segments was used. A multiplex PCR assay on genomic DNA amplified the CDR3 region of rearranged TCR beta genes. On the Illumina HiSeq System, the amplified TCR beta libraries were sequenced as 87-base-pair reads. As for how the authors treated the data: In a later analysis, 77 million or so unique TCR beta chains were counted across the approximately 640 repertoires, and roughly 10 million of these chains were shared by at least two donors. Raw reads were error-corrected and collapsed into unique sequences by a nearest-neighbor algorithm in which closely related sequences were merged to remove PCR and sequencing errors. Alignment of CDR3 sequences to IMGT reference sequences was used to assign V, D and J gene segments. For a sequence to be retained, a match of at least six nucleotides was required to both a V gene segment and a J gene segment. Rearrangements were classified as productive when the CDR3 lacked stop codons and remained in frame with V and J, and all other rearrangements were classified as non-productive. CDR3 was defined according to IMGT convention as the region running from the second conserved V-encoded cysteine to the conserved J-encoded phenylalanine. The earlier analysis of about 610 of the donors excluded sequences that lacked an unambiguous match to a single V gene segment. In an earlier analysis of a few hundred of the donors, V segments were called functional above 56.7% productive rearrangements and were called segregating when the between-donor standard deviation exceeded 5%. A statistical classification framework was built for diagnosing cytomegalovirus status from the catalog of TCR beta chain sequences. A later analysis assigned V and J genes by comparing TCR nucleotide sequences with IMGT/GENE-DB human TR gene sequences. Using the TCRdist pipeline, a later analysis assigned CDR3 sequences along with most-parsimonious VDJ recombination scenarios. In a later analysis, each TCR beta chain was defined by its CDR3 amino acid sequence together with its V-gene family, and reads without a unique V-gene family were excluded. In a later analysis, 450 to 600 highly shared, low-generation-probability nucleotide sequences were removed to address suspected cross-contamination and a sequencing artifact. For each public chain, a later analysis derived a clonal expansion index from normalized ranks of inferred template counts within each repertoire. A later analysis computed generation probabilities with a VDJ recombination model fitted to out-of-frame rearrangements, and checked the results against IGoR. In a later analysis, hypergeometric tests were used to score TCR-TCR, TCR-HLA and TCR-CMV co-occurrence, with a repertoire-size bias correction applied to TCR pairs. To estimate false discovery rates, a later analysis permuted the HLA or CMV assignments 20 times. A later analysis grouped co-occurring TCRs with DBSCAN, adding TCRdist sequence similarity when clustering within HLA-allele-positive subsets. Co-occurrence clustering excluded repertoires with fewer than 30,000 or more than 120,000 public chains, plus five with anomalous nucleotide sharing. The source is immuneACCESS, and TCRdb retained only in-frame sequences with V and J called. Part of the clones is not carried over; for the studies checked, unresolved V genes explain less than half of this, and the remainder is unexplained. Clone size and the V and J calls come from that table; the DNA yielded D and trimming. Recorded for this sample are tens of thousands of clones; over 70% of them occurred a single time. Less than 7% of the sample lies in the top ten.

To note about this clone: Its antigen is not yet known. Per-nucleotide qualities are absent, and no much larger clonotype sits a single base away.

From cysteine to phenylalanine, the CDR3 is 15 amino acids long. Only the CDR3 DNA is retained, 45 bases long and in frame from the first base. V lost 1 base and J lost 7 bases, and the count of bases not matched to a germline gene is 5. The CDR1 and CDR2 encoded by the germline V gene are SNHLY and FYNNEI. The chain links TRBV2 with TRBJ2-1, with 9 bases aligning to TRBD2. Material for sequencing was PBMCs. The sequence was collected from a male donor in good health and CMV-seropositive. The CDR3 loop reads CASSEGVAGVNEQFF. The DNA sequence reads TGTGCCAGCAGTGAAGGAGTAGCGGGAGTGAATGAGCAGTTCTTC.